Listed below are T cell receptor beta chains from one sample, sequenced in a study of regulatory T cells in long-lasting Graves disease. MiXCR, applied by TCRdb to the multiplex PCR reads, yields one record per CDR3 protein. The sample has under 450,000 distinct CDR3 sequences; roughly a quarter are singletons. The sample consisted of peripheral blood mononuclear cells (PBMCs), taken when the disease was refractory, from a patient treated with antithyroid drugs. These receptors originate from a female donor with Graves disease. Both conserved end residues are part of each CDR3. The order of the fields is clone size, J gene, V gene, D gene, CDR3 protein, CDR3 DNA. D genes are given only for firm matches. Some rows have no size entry. The others give once, few or many, or a class for an expanded clone.

>.|TRBJ2-5|TRBV24-1|TRBD2
CATSDIGLAGAETQYF
TGTGCCACCAGTGATATAGGACTAGCGGGAGCAGAGACCCAGTACTTC
>.|TRBJ2-2|TRBV20-1|.
CSARVDTGELFF
TGCAGTGCTAGAGTGGACACCGGGGAGCTGTTTTTT
>many|TRBJ2-7|TRBV2|TRBD1
CASSAGTGGASYEQYF
TGTGCCAGCAGTGCCGGGACAGGGGGCGCATCCTACGAGCAGTACTTC
>many|TRBJ1-5|TRBV20-1|TRBD1
CSAKTGNGNQPQHF
TGCAGTGCTAAGACAGGGAACGGCAATCAGCCCCAGCATTTT
>many|TRBJ1-1|TRBV12-3/TRBV12-4|.
CASSLALNTEAFF
TGTGCCAGCAGTTTAGCACTGAACACTGAAGCTTTCTTT
>.|TRBJ2-2|TRBV20-1|TRBD1
CSARDWGQGGTGELFF
TGCAGTGCTAGAGATTGGGGACAGGGAGGAACCGGGGAGCTGTTTTTT
>.|TRBJ1-2|TRBV5-1|.
CASSLGNTNDGYTF
TGCGCCAGCAGCTTGGGGAATACGAATGATGGCTACACCTTC
>many|TRBJ2-5|TRBV10-3|TRBD1
CAISGQGQETQYF
TGTGCCATCAGTGGACAGGGGCAAGAGACCCAGTACTTC
>.|TRBJ2-5|TRBV5-1|TRBD1
CASSPSTGVGVTQYF
TGCGCCAGCAGCCCCTCGACAGGGGTGGGGGTGACCCAGTACTTC
>many|TRBJ2-7|TRBV28|TRBD2
CASSLELAGGNEQYF
TGTGCCAGCAGTTTAGAGCTAGCGGGAGGTAACGAGCAGTACTTC
>few|TRBJ1-3|TRBV28|.
CASSLSSGNTIYF
TGTGCCAGCAGTTTGAGCTCTGGAAACACCATATATTTT
>.|TRBJ2-7|TRBV6-9|.
CASSYEGYGYEQYF
TGTGCCAGCAGTTACGAAGGGTATGGCTACGAGCAGTACTTC
>few|TRBJ2-7|TRBV5-1|.
CASSFPGIYEQYF
TGCGCCAGCAGCTTTCCAGGGATCTACGAGCAGTACTTC
>.|TRBJ2-5|TRBV10-3|.
CAISWGGGETQYF
TGTGCCATCTCGTGGGGTGGGGGAGAGACCCAGTACTTC
>.|TRBJ2-1|TRBV19|TRBD2
CASSKQGGTSGGRMNEQFF
TGTGCCAGTAGTAAACAGGGGGGGACTAGCGGGGGAAGGATGAATGAGCAGTTCTTC
>many|TRBJ1-1|TRBV28|.
CASSSLGGRTEAFF
TGTGCCAGCAGTTCCCTCGGGGGAAGAACTGAAGCTTTCTTT
>.|TRBJ2-7|TRBV29-1|TRBD1
CSVAQAFRGTGHSYEQYF
TGCAGCGTTGCCCAGGCGTTTAGGGGGACAGGACATTCCTACGAGCAGTACTTC
>.|TRBJ2-7|TRBV5-5|TRBD1
CASTKDPGQQYEQYF
TGTGCCAGCACCAAGGACCCGGGACAGCAATACGAGCAGTACTTC
>.|TRBJ2-5|TRBV7-9|TRBD2
CASSPPGLAGGRGETQYF
TGTGCCAGCAGCCCGCCGGGACTAGCGGGAGGGCGTGGAGAGACCCAGTACTTC
>.|TRBJ2-1|TRBV20-1|TRBD2
CSARDMKDGGRGGGSYNEQFF
TGCAGTGCTAGAGATATGAAGGATGGCGGGAGGGGGGGAGGCTCCTACAATGAGCAGTTCTTC
>few|TRBJ2-5|TRBV5-1|TRBD1
CASRSVGTGDNQYF
TGCGCCAGCAGATCCGTAGGGACAGGGGATAACCAGTACTTC
>many|TRBJ1-4|TRBV28|TRBD1
CASLLTGGDEKLFF
TGTGCCAGCCTACTTACAGGGGGCGATGAAAAACTGTTTTTT
>.|TRBJ1-1|TRBV15|.
CATSSRLGTEAFF
TGTGCCACCAGCAGTCGGCTGGGCACTGAAGCTTTCTTT
>.|TRBJ1-1|TRBV20-1|.
CSVGLGTEAFF
TGCAGTGTCGGCCTGGGCACTGAAGCTTTCTTT
>few|TRBJ2-7|TRBV6-2/TRBV6-3|.
CASSNPGNEQYF
TGTGCCAGCAGTAATCCTGGAAACGAGCAGTACTTC
>.|TRBJ1-5|TRBV30|TRBD1
CAWSAPRQGTSNQPQHF
TGTGCCTGGAGCGCCCCCAGACAGGGTACTAGCAATCAGCCCCAGCATTTT
>few|TRBJ2-2|TRBV29-1|TRBD2
CSVPTSGANTGELFF
TGCAGCGTTCCAACTAGCGGGGCGAACACCGGGGAGCTGTTTTTT
>few|TRBJ2-7|TRBV7-9|TRBD1
CASRTGTGPSRYF
TGTGCCAGCAGAACCGGGACAGGGCCCAGTAGGTACTTC
>few|TRBJ2-7|TRBV5-4|TRBD2
CASSLELAGGPGYEQYF
TGTGCCAGCAGCTTGGAACTAGCGGGAGGGCCGGGGTACGAGCAGTACTTC
>.|TRBJ2-7|TRBV4-1|.
CASSQEGRDRHYEQYF
TGCGCCAGCAGCCAAGAGGGCCGGGACCGACACTACGAGCAGTACTTC
>.|TRBJ2-7|TRBV15|TRBD1
CATSRVDRGEQYF
TGTGCCACCAGCAGAGTGGACAGGGGCGAGCAGTACTTC
>few|TRBJ1-5|TRBV6-1|.
CASSRSVGQPQHF
TGTGCCAGCAGCCGTTCGGTCGGGCAGCCCCAGCATTTT
>few|TRBJ1-2|TRBV30|.
CAWSVGVINGYTF
TGTGCCTGGAGTGTAGGGGTAATTAATGGCTACACCTTC
>.|TRBJ2-7|TRBV25-1|.
CASSDSVLTYEQYF
TGTGCCAGCAGTGATTCTGTCTTGACCTACGAGCAGTACTTC
>.|TRBJ1-4|TRBV27|TRBD1
CASSSGQGLEKLFF
TGTGCCAGCAGTTCGGGACAGGGGTTGGAAAAACTGTTTTTT
>.|TRBJ2-2|TRBV19|.
CASSIDRGVTGELFF
TGTGCCAGTAGTATAGACAGGGGAGTCACCGGGGAGCTGTTTTTT
>few|TRBJ2-5|TRBV29-1|TRBD1
CSCWNRGQEETQYF
TGCAGCTGTTGGAACAGGGGCCAGGAAGAGACCCAGTACTTC
>.|TRBJ2-2|TRBV5-1|.
CASSSTGWGTGELFF
TGCGCCAGCAGCTCGACAGGATGGGGCACCGGGGAGCTGTTTTTT
>.|TRBJ1-1|TRBV7-9|.
CASSWDRRWAFF
TGTGCCAGCAGCTGGGACCGTAGGTGGGCTTTCTTT
>many|TRBJ1-2|TRBV20-1|.
CSARDFSLLLYGYTF
TGCAGTGCTAGAGATTTTAGTTTACTTCTTTATGGCTACACCTTC
>.|TRBJ2-7|TRBV20-1|.
CSASGTEYEQYF
TGCAGTGCTTCCGGGACGGAGTACGAGCAGTACTTC
>.|TRBJ2-2|TRBV7-9|.
CASSFPSGAENTGELFF
TGTGCCAGCAGCTTCCCATCCGGAGCGGAGAACACCGGGGAGCTGTTTTTT
>many|TRBJ2-5|TRBV7-3|.
CASSLGGVGQETQYF
TGTGCCAGCAGCTTGGGAGGTGTTGGGCAAGAGACCCAGTACTTC
>.|TRBJ2-7|TRBV7-9|.
CASSSGFYYEQYF
TGTGCCAGCAGCTCGGGTTTTTACTACGAGCAGTACTTC
>few|TRBJ2-7|TRBV10-2|TRBD2
CASSGAWTSGRGEQYF
TGCGCCAGCAGTGGAGCTTGGACTAGCGGGAGGGGAGAGCAGTACTTC
>.|TRBJ1-1|TRBV20-1|TRBD1
CSASVGQSTEAFF
TGCAGTGCTAGTGTGGGACAGTCCACTGAAGCTTTCTTT
>few|TRBJ1-4|TRBV20-1|.
CSARGSAEKLFF
TGCAGTGCTAGGGGCTCGGCTGAAAAACTGTTTTTT
>many|TRBJ1-2|TRBV30|TRBD1
CAWMTGGGYTF
TGTGCCTGGATGACAGGGGGCGGCTACACCTTC
>.|TRBJ2-5|TRBV12-3/TRBV12-4|TRBD2
CASSLSDSGGETQYF
TGTGCCAGCAGTTTATCTGACTCGGGGGGAGAGACCCAGTACTTC
>.|TRBJ1-1|TRBV27|TRBD1
CASRATGTTEAFF
TGTGCCAGCAGGGCGACAGGGACCACTGAAGCTTTCTTT
>many|TRBJ1-5|TRBV20-1|.
CSAGDWDQPQHF
TGCAGTGCGGGTGATTGGGATCAGCCCCAGCATTTT